The clone carrying this TCR beta chain turned up a few times. What it binds is unknown. The source of the sample is a study of blood T cells in healthy people across ages. Study-wide results and caveats: More naive CD4+ cells and higher diversity marked long-lived donors relative to aged donors. Lack of knowledge of donor CMV status possibly confounded expanded clonotype changes. Diversity was estimated from one million T cells, and these estimates were considered underestimates.

CDR3 length: 14 amino acids. Trimming took off 2 bases at V and 5 bases at J, with 11 bases between the two ends. Germline V lookup: CDR1 SGHRS, CDR2 YFSETQ. Next came a second PCR, run for about 7 to 12 cycles, which used a sample-barcoded 5' primer along with a J-beta primer mix. A tag from a template-switch adaptor with 12 random nucleotides marked each cDNA molecule. One entry per CDR3 protein, called by TCRdb with MiXCR from the 5' RACE reads. The data contain some 1.5 million distinct CDR3 sequences, roughly 28% of them singletons. The genes are TRBV5-1 and TRBJ2-1, with D perhaps given as TRBD1 or TRBD2 (5 bases each). This receptor was identified in a woman in her twenties or thirties in good health. Source material: blood. In DNA, the CDR3 is TGCGCCAGCAGCTTACCCGGGACCGACAATGAGCAGTTCTTC. Protein product: CASSLPGTDNEQFF.